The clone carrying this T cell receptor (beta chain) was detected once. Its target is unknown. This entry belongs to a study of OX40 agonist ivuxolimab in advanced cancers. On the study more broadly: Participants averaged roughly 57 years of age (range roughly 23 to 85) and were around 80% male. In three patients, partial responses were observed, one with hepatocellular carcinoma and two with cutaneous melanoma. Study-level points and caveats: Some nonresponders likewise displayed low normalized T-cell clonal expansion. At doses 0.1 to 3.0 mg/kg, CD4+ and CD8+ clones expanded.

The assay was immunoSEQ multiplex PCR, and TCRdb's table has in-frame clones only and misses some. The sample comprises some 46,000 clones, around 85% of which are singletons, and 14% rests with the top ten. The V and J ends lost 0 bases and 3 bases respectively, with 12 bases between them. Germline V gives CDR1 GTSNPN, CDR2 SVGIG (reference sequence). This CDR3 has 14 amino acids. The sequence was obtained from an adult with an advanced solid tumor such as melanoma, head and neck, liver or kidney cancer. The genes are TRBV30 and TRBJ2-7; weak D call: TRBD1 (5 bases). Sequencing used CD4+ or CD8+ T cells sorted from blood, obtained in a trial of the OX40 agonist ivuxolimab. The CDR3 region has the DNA TGTGCCTGGAGTGTACCCAGGGCCGTCTACGAGCAGTACTTC. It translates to CAWSVPRAVYEQYF.